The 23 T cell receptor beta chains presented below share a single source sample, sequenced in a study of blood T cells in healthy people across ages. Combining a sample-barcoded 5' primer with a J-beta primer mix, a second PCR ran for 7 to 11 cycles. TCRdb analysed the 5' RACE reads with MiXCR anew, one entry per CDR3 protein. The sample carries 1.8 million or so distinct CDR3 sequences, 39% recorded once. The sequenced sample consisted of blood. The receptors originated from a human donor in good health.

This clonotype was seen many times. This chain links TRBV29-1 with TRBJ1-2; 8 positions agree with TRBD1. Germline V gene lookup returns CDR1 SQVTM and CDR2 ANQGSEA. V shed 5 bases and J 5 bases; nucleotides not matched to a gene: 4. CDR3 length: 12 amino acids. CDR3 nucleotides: TGCAGCGTTAACAGGGGGGGATATGGCTACACCTTC. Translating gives CSVNRGGYGYTF. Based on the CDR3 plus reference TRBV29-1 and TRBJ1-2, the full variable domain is SAVISQKPSRDICQRGTSLTIQCQVDSQVTMMFWYRQQPGQSLTLIATANQGSEATYESGFVIDKFPISRPNLTFSTLTVSNMSPEDSSIYLCSVNRGGYGYTFGSGTRLTVV.

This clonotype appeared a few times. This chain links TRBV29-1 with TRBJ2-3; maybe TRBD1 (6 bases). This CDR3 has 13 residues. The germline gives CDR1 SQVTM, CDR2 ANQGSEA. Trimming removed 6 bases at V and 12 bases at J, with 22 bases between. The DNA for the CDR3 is TGCAGCGTCACCCTACAGGGAGAAGAGACCCAGTATTTT. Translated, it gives CSVTLQGEETQYF.

The CDR3 reads CASSEVAGTNEKLFF. The CDR3 region has the DNA TGTGCCAGCAGTGAGGTGGCGGGAACTAATGAAAAACTGTTTTTT. The chain combines TRBV2 with TRBJ1-4, with D uncertain. Looked up from germline, CDR1 is SNHLY and CDR2 is FYNNEI. This CDR3 is 15 amino acids long. The V and J ends lost 3 bases and 1 base respectively, with 9 bases between them.

The CDR3 protein is CASSFWGPGETQYF. CDR3 DNA sequence: TGTGCCAGCAGCTTTTGGGGGCCGGGGGAGACCCAGTACTTC. The genes are TRBV7-2 and TRBJ2-5; D may be TRBD1 (6 bases). The CDR3 is made up of 14 amino acids. V was clipped by 3 bases and J by 5 bases, with 13 bases between them. Germline V lookup: CDR1 SGHTA, CDR2 FQGNSA.

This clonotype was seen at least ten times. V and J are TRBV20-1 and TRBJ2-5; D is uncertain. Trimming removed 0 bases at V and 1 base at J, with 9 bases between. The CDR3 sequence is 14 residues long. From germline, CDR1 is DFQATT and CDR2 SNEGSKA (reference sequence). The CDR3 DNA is TGCAGTGCTAGAGATGGTCAGACCCAAGAGACCCAGTACTTC. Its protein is CSARDGQTQETQYF.

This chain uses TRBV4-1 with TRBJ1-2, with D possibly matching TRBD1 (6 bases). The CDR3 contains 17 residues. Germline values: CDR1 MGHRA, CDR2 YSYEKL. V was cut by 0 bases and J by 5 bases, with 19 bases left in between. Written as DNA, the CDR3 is TGCGCCAGCAGCCAAGACCTGGGAGGGGGAAATAGTTATGGCTACACCTTC. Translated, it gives CASSQDLGGGNSYGYTF.

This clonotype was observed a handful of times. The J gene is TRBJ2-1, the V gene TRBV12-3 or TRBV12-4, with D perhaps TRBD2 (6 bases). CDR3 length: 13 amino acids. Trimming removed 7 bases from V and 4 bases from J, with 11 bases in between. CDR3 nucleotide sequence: TGTGCCAGCATGTGGCGGGGATACAATGAGCAGTTCTTC. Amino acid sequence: CASMWRGYNEQFF.

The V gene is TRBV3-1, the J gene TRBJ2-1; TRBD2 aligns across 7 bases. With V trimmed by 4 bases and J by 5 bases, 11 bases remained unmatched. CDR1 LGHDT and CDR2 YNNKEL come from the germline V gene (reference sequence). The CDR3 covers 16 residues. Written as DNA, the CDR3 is TGTGCCAGCAGCCGCGACGCTAGCGGCGGACACAATGAGCAGTTCTTC. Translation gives CASSRDASGGHNEQFF.

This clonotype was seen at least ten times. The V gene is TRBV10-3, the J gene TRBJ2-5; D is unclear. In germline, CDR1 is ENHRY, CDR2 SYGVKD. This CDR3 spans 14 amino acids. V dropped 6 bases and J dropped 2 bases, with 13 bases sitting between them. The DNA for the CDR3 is TGTGCCATCAGGTCCTCCCAGCGACAAGAGACCCAGTACTTC. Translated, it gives CAIRSSQRQETQYF.

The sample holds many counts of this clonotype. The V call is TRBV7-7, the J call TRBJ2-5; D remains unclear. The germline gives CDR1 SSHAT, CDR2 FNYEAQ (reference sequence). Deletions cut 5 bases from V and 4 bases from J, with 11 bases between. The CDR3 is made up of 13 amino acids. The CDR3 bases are TGTGCCAGCAGCCACCCCCCTTCAGAGACCCAGTACTTC. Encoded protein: CASSHPPSETQYF.

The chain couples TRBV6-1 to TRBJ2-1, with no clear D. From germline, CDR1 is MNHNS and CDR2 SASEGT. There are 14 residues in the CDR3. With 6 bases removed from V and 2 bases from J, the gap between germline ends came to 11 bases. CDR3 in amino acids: CASRTSGTYNEQFF. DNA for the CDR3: TGTGCCAGCAGGACAAGTGGAACCTACAATGAGCAGTTCTTC.

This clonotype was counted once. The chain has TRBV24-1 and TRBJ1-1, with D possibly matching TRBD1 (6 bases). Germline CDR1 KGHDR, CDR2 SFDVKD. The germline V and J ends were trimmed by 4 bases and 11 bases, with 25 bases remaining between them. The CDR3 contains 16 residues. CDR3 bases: TGTGCCACCAGTGACCCCGCGACAGGTTCCCCCATGAAGGCTTTCTTT. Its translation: CATSDPATGSPMKAFF.

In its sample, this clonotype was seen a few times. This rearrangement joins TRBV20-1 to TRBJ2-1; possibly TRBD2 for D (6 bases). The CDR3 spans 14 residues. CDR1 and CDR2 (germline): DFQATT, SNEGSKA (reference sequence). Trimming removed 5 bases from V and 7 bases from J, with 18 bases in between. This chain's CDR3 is CSAQSRDWPNEQFF. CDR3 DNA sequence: TGCAGTGCTCAATCCCGGGACTGGCCGAATGAGCAGTTCTTC.

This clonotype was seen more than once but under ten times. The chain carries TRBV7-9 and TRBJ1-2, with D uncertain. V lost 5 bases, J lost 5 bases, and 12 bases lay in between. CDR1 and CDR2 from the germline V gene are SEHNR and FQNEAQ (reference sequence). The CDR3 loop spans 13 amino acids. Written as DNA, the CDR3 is TGTGCCAGCAGCCCCGACGGATGGTATGGCTACACCTTC. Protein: CASSPDGWYGYTF.

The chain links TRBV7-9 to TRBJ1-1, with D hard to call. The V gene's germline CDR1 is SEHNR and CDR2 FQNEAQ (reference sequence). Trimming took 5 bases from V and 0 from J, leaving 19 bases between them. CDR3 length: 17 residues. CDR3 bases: TGTGCCAGCAGCCAAACTTTGGTGCAGTCCATGAACACTGAAGCTTTCTTT. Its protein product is CASSQTLVQSMNTEAFF.

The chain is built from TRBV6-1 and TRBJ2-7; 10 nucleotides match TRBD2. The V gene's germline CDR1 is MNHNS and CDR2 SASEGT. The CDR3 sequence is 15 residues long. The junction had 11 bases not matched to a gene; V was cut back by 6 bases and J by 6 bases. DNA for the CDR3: TGTGCCAGCAGGGCATACAGCGGGGGGGCCCTCGAGCAGTACTTC. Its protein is CASRAYSGGALEQYF.

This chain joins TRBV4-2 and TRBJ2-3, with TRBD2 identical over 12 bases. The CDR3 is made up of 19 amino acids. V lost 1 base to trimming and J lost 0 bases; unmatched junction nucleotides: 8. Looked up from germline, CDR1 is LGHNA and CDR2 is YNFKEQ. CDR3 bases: TGTGCCAGCAGCCAAGTATTAGGACTAGCGGGACGTAGCACAGATACGCAGTATTTT. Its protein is CASSQVLGLAGRSTDTQYF.

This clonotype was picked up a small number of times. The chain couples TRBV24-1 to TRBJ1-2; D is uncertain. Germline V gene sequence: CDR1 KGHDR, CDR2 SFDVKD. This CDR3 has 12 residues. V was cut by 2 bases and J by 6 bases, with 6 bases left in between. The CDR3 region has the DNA TGTGCCACCAGTGATTCCACGGATGGCTACACCTTC. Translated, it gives CATSDSTDGYTF.

Here the CDR3 reads CATASDRTYKQYF. DNA for the CDR3: TGTGCCACCGCATCGGACAGAACTTACAAGCAGTACTTC. The chain recombines TRBV25-1 with TRBJ2-7, with a weak D call TRBD1 (6 bases). The germline gives CDR1 MGHDK, CDR2 SYGVNS. Trimming removed 10 bases from V and 8 bases from J, with 21 bases in between. This CDR3 contains 13 residues.

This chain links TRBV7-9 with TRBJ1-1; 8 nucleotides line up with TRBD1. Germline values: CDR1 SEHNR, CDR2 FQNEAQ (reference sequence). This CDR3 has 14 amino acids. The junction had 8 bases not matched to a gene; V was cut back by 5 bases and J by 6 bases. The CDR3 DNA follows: TGTGCCAGCAGCCTCGGACAGGGCTCATCTGAAGCTTTCTTT. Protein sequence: CASSLGQGSSEAFF.

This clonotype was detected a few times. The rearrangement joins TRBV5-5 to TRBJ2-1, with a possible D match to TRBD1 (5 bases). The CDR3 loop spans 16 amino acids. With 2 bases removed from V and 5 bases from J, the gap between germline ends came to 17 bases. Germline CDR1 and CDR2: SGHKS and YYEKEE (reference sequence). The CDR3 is CASSLVGQGSNNEQFF. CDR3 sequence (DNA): TGTGCCAGCAGCTTAGTCGGGCAGGGATCGAACAATGAGCAGTTCTTC. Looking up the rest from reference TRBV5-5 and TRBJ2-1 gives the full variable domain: DAGVTQSPTHLIKTRGQQVTLRCSPISGHKSVSWYQQVLGQGPQFIFQYYEKEERGRGNFPDRFSARQFPNYSSELNVNALLLGDSALYLCASSLVGQGSNNEQFFGPGTRLTVL.

This CDR3 is CASSLAQTPRYGYTF. The CDR3 nucleotides are TGTGCCAGCAGCTTAGCGCAGACACCGCGTTATGGCTACACCTTC. The genes are TRBV7-8 and TRBJ1-2; D unclear. Trimming removed 0 bases from V and 5 bases from J, with 13 bases in between. This CDR3 region has 15 residues. Germline V lookup: CDR1 SGHVS, CDR2 FQNEAQ.

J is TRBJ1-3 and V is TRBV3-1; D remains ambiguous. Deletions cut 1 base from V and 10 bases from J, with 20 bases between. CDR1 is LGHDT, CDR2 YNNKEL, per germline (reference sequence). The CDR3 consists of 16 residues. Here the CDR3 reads CASSQGVGFGVATIYF. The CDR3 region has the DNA TGTGCCAGCAGCCAAGGTGTGGGCTTCGGAGTAGCGACCATATATTTT.